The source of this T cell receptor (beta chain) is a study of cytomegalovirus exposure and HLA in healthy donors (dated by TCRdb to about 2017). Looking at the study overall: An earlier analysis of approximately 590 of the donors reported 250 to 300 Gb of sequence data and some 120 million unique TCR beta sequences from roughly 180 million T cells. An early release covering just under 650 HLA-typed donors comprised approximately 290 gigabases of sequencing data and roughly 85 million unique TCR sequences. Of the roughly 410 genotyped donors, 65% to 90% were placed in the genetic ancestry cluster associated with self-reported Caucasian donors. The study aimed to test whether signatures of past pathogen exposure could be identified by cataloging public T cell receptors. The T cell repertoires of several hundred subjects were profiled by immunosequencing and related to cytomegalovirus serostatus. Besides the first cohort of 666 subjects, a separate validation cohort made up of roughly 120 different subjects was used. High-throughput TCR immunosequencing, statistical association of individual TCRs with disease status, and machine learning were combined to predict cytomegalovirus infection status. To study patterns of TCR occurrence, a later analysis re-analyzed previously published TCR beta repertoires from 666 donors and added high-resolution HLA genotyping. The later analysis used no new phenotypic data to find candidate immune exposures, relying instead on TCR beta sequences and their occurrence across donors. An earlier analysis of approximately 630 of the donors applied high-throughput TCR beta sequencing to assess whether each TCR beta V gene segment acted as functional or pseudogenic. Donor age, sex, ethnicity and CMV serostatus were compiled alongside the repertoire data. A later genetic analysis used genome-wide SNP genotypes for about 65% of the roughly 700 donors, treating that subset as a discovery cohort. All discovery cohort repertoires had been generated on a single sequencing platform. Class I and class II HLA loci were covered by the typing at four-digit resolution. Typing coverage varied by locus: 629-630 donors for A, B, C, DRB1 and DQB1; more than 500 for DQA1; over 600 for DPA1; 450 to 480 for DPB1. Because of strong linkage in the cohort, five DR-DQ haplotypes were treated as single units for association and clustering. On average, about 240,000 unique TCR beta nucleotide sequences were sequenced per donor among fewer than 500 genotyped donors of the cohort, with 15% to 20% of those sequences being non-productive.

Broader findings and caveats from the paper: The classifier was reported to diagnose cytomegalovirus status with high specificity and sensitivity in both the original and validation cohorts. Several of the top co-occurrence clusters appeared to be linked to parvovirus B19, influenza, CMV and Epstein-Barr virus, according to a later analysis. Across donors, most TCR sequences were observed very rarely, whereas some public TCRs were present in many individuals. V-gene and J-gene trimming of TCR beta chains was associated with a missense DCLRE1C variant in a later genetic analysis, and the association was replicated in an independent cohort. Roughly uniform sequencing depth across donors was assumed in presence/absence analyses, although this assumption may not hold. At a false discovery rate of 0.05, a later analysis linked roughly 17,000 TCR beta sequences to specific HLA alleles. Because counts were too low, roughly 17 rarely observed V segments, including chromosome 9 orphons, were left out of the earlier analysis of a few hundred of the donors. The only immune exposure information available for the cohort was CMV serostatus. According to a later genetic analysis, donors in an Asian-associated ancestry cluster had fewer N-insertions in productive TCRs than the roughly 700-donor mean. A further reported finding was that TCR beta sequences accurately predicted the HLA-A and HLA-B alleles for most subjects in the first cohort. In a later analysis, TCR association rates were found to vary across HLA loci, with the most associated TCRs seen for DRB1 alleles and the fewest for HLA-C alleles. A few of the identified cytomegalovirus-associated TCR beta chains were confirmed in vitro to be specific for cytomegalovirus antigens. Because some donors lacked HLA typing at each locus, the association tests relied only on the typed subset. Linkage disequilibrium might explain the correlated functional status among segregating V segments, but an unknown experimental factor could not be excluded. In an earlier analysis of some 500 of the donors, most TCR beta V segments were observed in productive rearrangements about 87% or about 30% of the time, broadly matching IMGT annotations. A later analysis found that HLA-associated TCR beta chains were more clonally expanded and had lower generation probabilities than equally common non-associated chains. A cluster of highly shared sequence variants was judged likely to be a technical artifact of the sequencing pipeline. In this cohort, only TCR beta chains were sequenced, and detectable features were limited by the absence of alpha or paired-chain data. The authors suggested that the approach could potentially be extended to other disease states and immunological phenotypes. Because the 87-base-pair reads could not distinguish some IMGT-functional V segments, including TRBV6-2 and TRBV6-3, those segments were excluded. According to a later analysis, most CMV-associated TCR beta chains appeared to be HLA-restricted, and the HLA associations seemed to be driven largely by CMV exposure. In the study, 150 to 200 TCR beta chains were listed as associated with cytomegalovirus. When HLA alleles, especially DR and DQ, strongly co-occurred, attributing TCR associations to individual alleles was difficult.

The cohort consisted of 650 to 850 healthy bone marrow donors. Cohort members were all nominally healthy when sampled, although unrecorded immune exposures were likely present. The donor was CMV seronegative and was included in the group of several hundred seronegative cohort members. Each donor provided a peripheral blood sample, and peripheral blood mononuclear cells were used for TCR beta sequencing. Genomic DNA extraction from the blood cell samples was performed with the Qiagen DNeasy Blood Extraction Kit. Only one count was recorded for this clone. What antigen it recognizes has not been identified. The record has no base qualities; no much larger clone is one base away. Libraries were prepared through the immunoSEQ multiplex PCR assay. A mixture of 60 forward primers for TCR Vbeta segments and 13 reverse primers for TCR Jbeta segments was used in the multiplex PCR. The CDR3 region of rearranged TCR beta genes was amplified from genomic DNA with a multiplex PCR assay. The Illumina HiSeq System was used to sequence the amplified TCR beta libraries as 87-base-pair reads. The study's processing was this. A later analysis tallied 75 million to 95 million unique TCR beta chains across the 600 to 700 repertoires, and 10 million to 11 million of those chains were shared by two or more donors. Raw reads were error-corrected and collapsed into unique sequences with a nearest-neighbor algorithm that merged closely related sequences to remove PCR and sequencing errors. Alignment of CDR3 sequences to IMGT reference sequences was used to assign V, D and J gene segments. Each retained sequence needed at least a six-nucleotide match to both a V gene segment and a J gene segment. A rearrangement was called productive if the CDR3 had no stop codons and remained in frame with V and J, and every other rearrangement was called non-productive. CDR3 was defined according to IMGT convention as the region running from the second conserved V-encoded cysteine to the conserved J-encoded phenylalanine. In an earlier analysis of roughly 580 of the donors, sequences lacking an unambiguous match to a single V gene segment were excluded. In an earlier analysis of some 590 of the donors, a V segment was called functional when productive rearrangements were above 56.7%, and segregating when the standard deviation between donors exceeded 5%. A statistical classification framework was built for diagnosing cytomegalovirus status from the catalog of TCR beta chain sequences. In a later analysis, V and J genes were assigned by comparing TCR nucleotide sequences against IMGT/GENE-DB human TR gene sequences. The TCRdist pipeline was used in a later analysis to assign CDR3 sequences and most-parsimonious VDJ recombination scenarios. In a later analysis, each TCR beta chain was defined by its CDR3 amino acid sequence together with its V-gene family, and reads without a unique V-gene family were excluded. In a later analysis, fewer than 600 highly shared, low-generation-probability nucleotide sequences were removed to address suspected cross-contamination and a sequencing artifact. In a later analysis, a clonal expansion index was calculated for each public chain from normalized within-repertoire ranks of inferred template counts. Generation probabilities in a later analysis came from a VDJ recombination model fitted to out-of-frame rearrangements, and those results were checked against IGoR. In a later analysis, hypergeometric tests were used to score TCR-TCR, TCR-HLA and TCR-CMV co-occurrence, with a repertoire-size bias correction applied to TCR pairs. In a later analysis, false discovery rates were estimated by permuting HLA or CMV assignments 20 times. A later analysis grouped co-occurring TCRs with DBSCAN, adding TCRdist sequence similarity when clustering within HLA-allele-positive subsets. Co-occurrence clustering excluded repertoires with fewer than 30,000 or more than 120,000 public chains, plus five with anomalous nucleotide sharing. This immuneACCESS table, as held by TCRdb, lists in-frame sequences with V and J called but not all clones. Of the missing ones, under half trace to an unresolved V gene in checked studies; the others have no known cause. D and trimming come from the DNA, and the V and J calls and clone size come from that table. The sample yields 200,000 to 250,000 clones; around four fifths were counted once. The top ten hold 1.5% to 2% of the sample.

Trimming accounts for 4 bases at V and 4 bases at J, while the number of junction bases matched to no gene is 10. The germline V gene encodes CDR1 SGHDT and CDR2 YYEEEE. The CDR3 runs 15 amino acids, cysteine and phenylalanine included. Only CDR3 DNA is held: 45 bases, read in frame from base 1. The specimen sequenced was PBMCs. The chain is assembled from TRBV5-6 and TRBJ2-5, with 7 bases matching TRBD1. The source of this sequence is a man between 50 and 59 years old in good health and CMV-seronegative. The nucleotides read TGTGCCAGCAGCGCGGCGACAGGGATAGGAGAGACCCAGTACTTC. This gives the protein CASSAATGIGETQYF.